The clone carrying this T cell receptor beta chain was seen more than once but under ten times. Its antigen is unknown. The source of the sample is a study of identical twins. TCRdb re-analysed the 5' RACE reads in MiXCR, keeping a single row per CDR3 protein. The sample carries hundreds of thousands of distinct CDR3 sequences, 8.5% to 9.5% recorded once. All donors were healthy, and all were Caucasian. The study, taken as a whole, reports: Excess sharing between twins was weaker in beta out-of-frame sequences. Out-of-frame alpha sequences common to twins exhibited a surplus of low generation probability.

Another study also made use of these data, one on yellow fever vaccine responses in identical twins. That work states: Twins' vaccine T cell response reportedly seemed partly convergent, partly personalized.

The TCR sequence derives from a woman younger than 35 in good health. Sequenced: CD8+ T cells sorted from blood.

This CDR3 reads CASSEGGVLVEQFF. Here the CDR3 DNA reads TGTGCCAGTAGCGAGGGGGGGGTGTTAGTTGAGCAGTTCTTC. This chain joins TRBV19 and TRBJ2-1, with a possible D match to TRBD2 (7 bases). From germline, CDR1 is LNHDA and CDR2 SQIVND (reference sequence). Trimming left V 6 bases short and J 9 bases short, with 18 bases between. The CDR3 is 14 residues long.